This section outlines one TCR beta chain sequence together with its context. This clonotype has just a few counts. Its target antigen remains unknown. Base qualities are not provided; no much larger clone lies one nucleotide away. What the treatment or condition label conveys for this sample: live attenuated yellow fever vaccine strain. At each blood-draw timepoint, two biological replicates of bulk PBMCs were obtained. A standard Ficoll-Paque protocol was used to isolate PBMCs from peripheral blood. TriZol was used to extract RNA from bulk PBMCs, from CD4 and CD8 fractions, and from dextramer-positive and dextramer-negative fractions. From the cysteine up to the phenylalanine, the CDR3 has a length of 16 residues. The CDR3 DNA has 48 bases and is translated from base 1. The instrument given in TCRdb is Illumina NovaSeq 6000. TCR cDNA was synthesized by 5'RACE template switching, which introduced a universal primer site and unique molecular identifiers. cDNA synthesis was primed from both the TCR alpha and TCR beta constant segments. Two PCR steps were used to amplify libraries, with sample barcodes and sequencing adapters being added in the second step. Libraries were sequenced on Illumina HiSeq 2500 (2x100 bp) or NovaSeq (2x150 bp). As for the original processing: MIGEC was used to demultiplex reads and collapse the reads into UMI consensus sequences, and MiXCR was used for V(D)J alignment. Using edgeR on replicate PBMC samples, clonotypes were called vaccine-responding if FDR was below 0.01 and the log2 fold change was above 5 up to day 15. Each bulk clonotype was labeled CD4 or CD8 based on which sequenced repertoire, CD4 or CD8, contained the clonotype at higher abundance. TCRdb applied fastp at Q25 and MiXCR to the public reads, then kept only in-frame beta chains. Rows matching on CDR3 protein sequence are summarized as one entry with the most common DNA and genes. TCRdb's processing, not the authors' own work, is the source of the V and J calls. The sample table records 350,000 to 550,000 distinct CDR3 sequences; approximately 19% of these occur just once. The ten largest clones capture roughly a sixth of the sample.

The data stem from a study of T cells after yellow fever vaccination (dated by TCRdb to between 2019 and 2020). Regarding the complete study: The SMART-Seq v4 Ultra Low Input RNA kit was used to prepare libraries from fractions with low cell numbers. Bulk TCR alpha and beta repertoires were sequenced longitudinally to track T-cell clones before and after primary and booster YFV17D yellow fever vaccination. Two healthy male donors, one aged 18 to 30 and one aged 30 to 40 years, made up the cohort. Bulk PBMC replicates and cell subsets were isolated from blood drawn at multiple timepoints before and after both primary and secondary immunization.

Overall study outcomes, separate from this receptor: The study included only a couple of donors, which limits how far the findings can be generalized. A small fraction of clonotypes appeared in both the CD4 and CD8 compartments, likely as a result of convergent recombination. Computational filtering was needed because FACS-sorted repertoires could contain abundant contaminating clonotypes from the bulk population. After the booster, most clones that had expanded after primary vaccination were detected again (roughly 96% of CD4 and 88% of CD8), suggesting broad maintenance of memory. Compared with the primary T-cell response, the secondary T-cell response was faster but weaker, reaching its peak on day 5 rather than on day 15.

The chain is encoded by TRBV3-2 joined to TRBJ2-3; the table's D gene call, TRBD1, was not cross checked with the DNA. TRBV3-2 is assigned pseudogene status. This material consisted of PBMCs, taken before the yellow fever booster vaccination. The sequence was obtained from a man between 18 and 35 years old who received the YFV17D yellow fever vaccine. CDR3 sequence: CASSPQGGPPHDTQYF. The DNA reads as follows: TGTGCCAGCAGCCCACAGGGGGGGCCGCCTCACGATACGCAGTATTTT.